A single sample gave rise to the 30 T cell receptor beta chains below, sequenced in a study of blood T cells in healthy people across ages. A second about 6 to 12 cycle PCR used barcoded and J-beta primers. MiXCR, applied by TCRdb to the 5' RACE reads, yields one record per CDR3 protein. The sample has roughly 800,000 distinct CDR3 sequences; more than 20% are singletons. These records were also assigned to another study, of T cells of mothers and their children.

The sequenced sample consisted of blood. These receptors were taken from a boy between 10 and 17 years old in good health.

This clonotype was seen a few times. The junction does not match germline at one end; this may be a read error. This rearrangement joins TRBV20-1 to TRBJ2-1; TRBD1 might be the D (7 bases). This CDR3 has 15 residues. Germline CDR1 is DFQATT and CDR2 is SNEGSKA (reference sequence). The CDR3 sequence: CSDRSGAGGYNEQFF. DNA for the CDR3: TGCAGTGATAGATCCGGAGCAGGGGGGTACAATGAGCAGTTCTTC.

This clonotype was found a few times. The J gene is TRBJ2-5, the V gene TRBV5-4; a possible D gene is TRBD2 (7 bases). The CDR3 spans 16 residues. Per germline, CDR1 SGHNT and CDR2 YYREEE (reference sequence). Trimming cost V 5 bases and J 5 bases, with 22 bases left between them. The CDR3 DNA follows: TGTGCCAGCAGGAATAGGCCAGCGGGACAACGGGAGACCCAGTACTTC. It translates to CASRNRPAGQRETQYF.

Note on this clonotype: One junction end does not reproduce the germline sequence, and a read error may be involved. The rearrangement uses TRBV15 and TRBJ2-6; the D gene is possibly TRBD1 (6 bases). Germline loops: CDR1 LNHNV, CDR2 YYDKDF (reference sequence). The CDR3 is 16 amino acids. CDR3 protein: CATSKLQGSGANVLAF. The CDR3 nucleotides are TGTGCCACCAGCAAACTACAGGGTTCTGGGGCCAACGTCCTGGCTTTC.

The table lists this clonotype with a few counts. The chain is built from TRBV12-3 or TRBV12-4 and TRBJ1-1; a possible D gene is TRBD1 (5 bases). The CDR3 consists of 12 residues. V shed 6 bases and J shed 4 bases, with 9 bases lying between them. DNA of the CDR3: TGTGCCAGCAGCCCCGGGGCCACTGAAGCTTTCTTT. The encoded protein is CASSPGATEAFF.

This clonotype has a count of ten or more. The CDR3 sequence is CASSQTRGQGRYNEQFF. CDR3 nucleotide sequence: TGTGCCAGCAGCCAAACCCGGGGACAGGGGAGGTACAATGAGCAGTTCTTC. The rearrangement uses TRBV7-2 and TRBJ2-1, with 10 bases that match TRBD1. Trimming removed 5 bases from V and 4 bases from J; junction bases left unmatched: 11. This CDR3 comprises 17 residues. Germline values: CDR1 SGHTA, CDR2 FQGNSA.

The chain uses TRBV7-2 and TRBJ2-2; 12 bases agree with TRBD2. Germline V gene data show CDR1 as SGHTA and CDR2 as FQGNSA. The CDR3 covers 17 residues. Losses at the gene ends were 5 bases for V and 6 bases for J; bases not matched to a gene: 10. CDR3 coding DNA: TGTGCCAGCAGCGATCGCCGACTAGCGGGAGCGGCCGGGGAGCTGTTTTTT. Amino acid sequence: CASSDRRLAGAAGELFF.

On this clonotype: Mismatch with germline at one junction end may stem from a read error. The J gene is TRBJ1-5, the V gene TRBV7-9; the match to TRBD1 covers 8 bases. The CDR3 is 12 amino acids. Per germline, CDR1 SEHNR and CDR2 FQNEAQ (reference sequence). Here the CDR3 reads CASSLESGGMHF. The CDR3 nucleotides read TGTGCCAGCAGCTTAGAATCAGGGGGCATGCACTTT.

This clonotype was counted between two and nine times. The germline gene is not matched at one end of the junction; a read error may be the cause. The J gene is TRBJ2-5, the V gene TRBV7-3; 11 bases map to TRBD2. The DNA end lines up better with TRBJ2-1; the J call may be wrong. This CDR3 spans 16 amino acids. From germline, CDR1 is SGHTA and CDR2 FQGTGA. In nucleotides, the CDR3 is TGTGCCAGCGGCTTAATCGGGACTAGCGGTTACAATGAGCAGTTCTTC. Its protein product is CASGLIGTSGYNEQFF.

This clonotype has just a few counts. The chain joins TRBV5-1 to TRBJ2-3, with D perhaps TRBD2 (6 bases). V gave up 5 bases and J gave up 2 bases, with 15 bases separating them. The germline V gene has CDR1 SGHRS and CDR2 YFSETQ. This CDR3 spans 15 amino acids. This CDR3 reads CASSVAGRNTDTQYF. DNA for the CDR3: TGCGCCAGCAGTGTCGCGGGACGCAACACAGATACGCAGTATTTT.

V is TRBV20-1 and J is TRBJ2-4, with 11 bases aligning to TRBD1. This CDR3 has 14 residues. V shed 3 bases, J shed 6 bases, and the junction held 4 bases outside the gene matches. Germline CDR1 DFQATT, CDR2 SNEGSKA (reference sequence). The CDR3 bases are TGCAGTGCTAGCGCCGGGACAGGGGGAAACATTCAGTACTTC. Translating gives CSASAGTGGNIQYF.

This chain links TRBV3-1 with TRBJ2-7; 8 bases fit TRBD2. Germline-derived CDR1 and CDR2 are LGHDT and YNNKEL (reference sequence). V trimming: 8 bases; J trimming: 4 bases; junction bases outside the gene matches: 10. The CDR3 contains 14 residues. CDR3 sequence (DNA): TGTGCCAGCTGCGATTCTAGCGGGCCTTACGAGCAGTACTTC. This translates into CASCDSSGPYEQYF.

This clonotype showed up just a few times. This sequence joins TRBV3-1 and TRBJ1-3; D remains unclear. The CDR3 consists of 15 residues. The germline V and J ends were trimmed by 3 bases and 0 bases, with 9 bases remaining between them. CDR1 LGHDT and CDR2 YNNKEL come from the germline V gene (reference sequence). CDR3 in amino acids: CASSQAGSSGNTIYF. The CDR3 region has the DNA TGTGCCAGCAGCCAGGCCGGGTCCTCTGGAAACACCATATATTTT.

The chain recombines TRBV6-5 with TRBJ1-1; D is unresolved. The CDR3 runs 11 residues. CDR1 and CDR2 (germline): MNHEY, SVGAGI. The V end was cut by 5 bases, the J end by 11 bases, with 12 bases between. Written as DNA, the CDR3 is TGTGCCAGCAGTGCCGGGGATTTGGCTTTCTTT. Its translation is CASSAGDLAFF.

The table lists this clonotype with a few counts. V and J are TRBV9 and TRBJ1-2; tentative D call: TRBD1 (6 bases). The germline gives CDR1 SGDLS, CDR2 YYNGEE. The CDR3 has 17 amino acids. V gave up 4 bases and J gave up 2 bases, with 21 bases separating them. CDR3 region: CASSTYEITGTNYGYTF. The CDR3 DNA reads TGTGCCAGCAGCACCTACGAAATAACAGGGACCAACTATGGCTACACCTTC.

The chain couples TRBV20-1 to TRBJ2-1; 11 bases match TRBD2. The CDR3 is made up of 17 amino acids. The V gene's germline CDR1 is DFQATT and CDR2 SNEGSKA (reference sequence). V was pared by 0 bases and J by 4 bases, with 8 bases of the junction left unmatched. CDR3 loop: CSARDPLTSGDYNEQFF. CDR3 nucleotides: TGCAGTGCTAGAGACCCTTTGACTAGCGGGGATTACAATGAGCAGTTCTTC.

V is TRBV20-1 and J is TRBJ2-1, with no clear D. Trimming removed 0 bases from V and 10 bases from J, with 13 bases in between. Germline V gene data show CDR1 as DFQATT and CDR2 as SNEGSKA (reference sequence). The CDR3 length is 13 residues. CDR3 in amino acids: CSARESSVGEQFF. The CDR3 bases are TGCAGTGCTAGAGAGTCCTCGGTTGGGGAGCAGTTCTTC.

The chain has TRBV4-3 and TRBJ2-3, with 9 bases fitting TRBD2. Trimming cost V 0 bases and J 3 bases; bases outside gene matches: 7. CDR1 is LGHNA and CDR2 is YSLEER in the germline V gene. The CDR3 is made up of 17 amino acids. The CDR3 region has the DNA TGCGCCAGCAGCCAAGATATGGTAGCGGGAGATACAGATACGCAGTATTTT. This encodes CASSQDMVAGDTDTQYF.

The CDR3, as DNA: TGCAGCACTACCCTGGGGGACACTGAAGCTTTCTTT. Translated, it gives CSTTLGDTEAFF. The rearrangement joins TRBV29-1 to TRBJ1-1; possibly TRBD1 for D (5 bases). Germline lookup yields CDR1 SQVTM and CDR2 ANQGSEA. Trimming stripped 8 bases from V and 3 bases from J, with 13 bases between. The CDR3 sequence is 12 residues long.

This sequence joins TRBV7-9 and TRBJ2-3; 7 bases map to TRBD2. This CDR3 spans 16 amino acids. Looked up from germline, CDR1 is SEHNR and CDR2 is FQNEAQ (reference sequence). J was trimmed by 2 bases and V by 0 bases; bases with no gene match: 5. CDR3 amino acids: CASSLAMAGDTDTQYF. In DNA, the CDR3 is TGTGCCAGCAGCTTAGCGATGGCGGGGGACACAGATACGCAGTATTTT.

This clonotype was detected a few times. J is TRBJ2-5 and V is TRBV12-3 or TRBV12-4, with TRBD2 identical over 7 bases. The J call is uncertain, as TRBJ2-1 better fits the DNA end. This CDR3 is built from 14 residues. The CDR3 loop reads CASSPDTGGNEQFF. CDR3 in DNA: TGTGCCAGCAGTCCGGACACGGGGGGCAATGAGCAGTTCTTC.

J is TRBJ2-1 and V is TRBV29-1; 7 bases fit TRBD1. With 7 bases clipped from V and 6 bases from J, the junction kept 9 bases outside the gene matches. The CDR3 contains 13 residues. Germline CDR1 SQVTM, CDR2 ANQGSEA. DNA for the CDR3: TGCAGCGGAACCCGGGACAGTACCAATGAGCAGTTCTTC. Amino acid sequence: CSGTRDSTNEQFF.

This clonotype was counted between two and nine times. V gene TRBV7-9 combines with J gene TRBJ1-4; 7 bases are shared with TRBD1. Germline values: CDR1 SEHNR, CDR2 FQNEAQ (reference sequence). The V gene end was trimmed by 0 bases and the J gene end by 8 bases; junction bases not matched to a gene: 6. The CDR3 has 15 residues. The CDR3 DNA sequence: TGTGCCAGCAGCTTAGCGGGACAGCTTTTCGAAAAACTGTTTTTT. This encodes CASSLAGQLFEKLFF.

V gene TRBV20-1 combines with J gene TRBJ2-5, with D perhaps matching TRBD1 (6 bases). The germline V gene has CDR1 DFQATT and CDR2 SNEGSKA (reference sequence). V was cut by 3 bases and J by 5 bases, with 13 bases left in between. The CDR3 covers 13 residues. CDR3 sequence (DNA): TGCAGTGCTAGGGGCCCAGGGGTTGAGACCCAGTACTTC. Encoded protein: CSARGPGVETQYF.

CDR3 coding DNA: TGCGCCAGCAGCGAGTATCTAGATACGCAGTATTTT. Protein product: CASSEYLDTQYF. The chain couples TRBV5-1 to TRBJ2-3, with unresolved D. Trimming removed 4 bases from V and 5 bases from J, with 8 bases in between. The germline CDR1 and CDR2 sequences are SGHRS and YFSETQ. This CDR3 contains 12 residues.

The chain recombines TRBV28 with TRBJ2-5; D possibly matches TRBD1 or TRBD2 (6 bases each). The J call may be faulty, since TRBJ2-1 better matches the DNA end. The CDR3 contains 16 residues. Germline values: CDR1 MDHEN, CDR2 SYDVKM. CDR3: CASTSWGAGQLNEQFF. The CDR3 bases are TGTGCCAGCACCTCGTGGGGGGCAGGGCAACTCAATGAGCAGTTCTTC.

The CDR3 sequence: CAWTAGQHNEQFF. For the CDR3, the DNA is TGTGCCTGGACGGCCGGACAGCACAATGAGCAGTTCTTC. The rearrangement links TRBV30 to TRBJ2-1, with a possible D match to TRBD1 (6 bases). Germline assignment: CDR1 GTSNPN and CDR2 SVGIG (reference sequence). Deletions cut 4 bases from V and 5 bases from J, with 12 bases between. This CDR3 is 13 amino acids long.

The rearrangement uses TRBV7-9 and TRBJ1-1, with a weak D call TRBD1 (5 bases). Trimming shortened V by 5 bases and J by 3 bases, and 13 bases separated the two germline ends. CDR3 length: 14 residues. Germline V CDR1 and CDR2: SEHNR, FQNEAQ (reference sequence). This CDR3 reads CASSLTVTHTEAFF. In DNA, the CDR3 is TGTGCCAGCAGCCTGACAGTCACCCACACTGAAGCTTTCTTT.

This clonotype was detected only a few times. The chain employs TRBV29-1 and TRBJ2-1; 10 nucleotides match TRBD2. The J call may be faulty, since TRBJ2-5 better matches the DNA end. The germline gives CDR1 SQVTM, CDR2 ANQGSEA. The CDR3 covers 14 residues. CDR3 residues: CSVLAGGSQETQYF. The CDR3 DNA reads as TGCAGCGTTTTAGCGGGAGGTTCGCAAGAGACCCAGTACTTC.

There are a few counts of this clonotype. CDR3 nucleotides: TGTGCCAGCAGTTCCCGGGCCGCCTACCCAGCTTTCTTT. This encodes CASSSRAAYPAFF. The J gene is TRBJ1-1, the V gene TRBV27, with D unclear. Germline-derived CDR1 and CDR2 are MNHEY and SMNVEV (reference sequence). V was cut by 4 bases and J by 10 bases, with 16 bases left in between. There are 13 residues in the CDR3.

The chain joins TRBV30 to TRBJ2-7; no firm D call. The germline CDR1 and CDR2 sequences are GTSNPN and SVGIG (reference sequence). Deletions cut 0 bases from V and 6 bases from J, with 9 bases between. CDR3 length equals 12 residues. CDR3 amino acids: CAWSVTGSEQYF. CDR3 in DNA: TGTGCCTGGAGTGTAACGGGCAGCGAGCAGTACTTC. Full variable domain (missing parts from reference TRBV30 and TRBJ2-7): SQTIHQWPATLVQPVGSPLSLECTVEGTSNPNLYWYRQAAGRGLQLLFYSVGIGQISSEVPQNLSASRPQDRQFILSSKKLLLSDSGFYLCAWSVTGSEQYFGPGTRLTVT.